What follows is one T cell receptor beta chain and its context. Germline V gene data show CDR1 as MGHRA and CDR2 as YSYEKL. The CDR3 covers 16 residues. After removal of 0 bases from V and 10 bases from J, the junction contained 10 bases not matched to a gene. The repertoire was sequenced with immunoSEQ multiplex PCR; TCRdb's copy has only in-frame clones and lacks some. The sample shows 250,000 or so clones, approximately 80% of them seen only once. This sample was included in a study of blood T cell repertoires in COVID-19. Whole-study context: COVID-19 samples, acute and convalescent, were from the United States, Italy and Spain.

The chain is built from TRBV4-1 and TRBJ2-1, with 9 bases fitting TRBD2. This clonotype was obtained from a man aged 55-75 years who had recovered from COVID-19. Source material: PBMCs or T cells enriched from blood (not recorded which). The CDR3 DNA sequence: TGCGCCAGCAGCCAAGATCGGATAGCGGGGGTCCTAGAGCAGTTCTTC. Protein product: CASSQDRIAGVLEQFF.